In its sample, the clone carrying this T cell receptor (beta chain) was seen a few times. What it binds is not known. This sample is part of a study of T cell clonotyping in hematopoietic cell transplantation. Whole-study context: Pretransplant recipient samples were taken after cytoreduction.

Study-wide points: CD4 and CD8 repertoire contributions could not be separated without sorting. Few recipient clonotypes overlapped donors; over 95% were de novo at given depth.

Generated by immunoSEQ multiplex PCR, the TCRdb table keeps only in-frame clones and is missing some. Found here are around 40,000 clones, over 85% of them singletons; the top ten hold roughly 1.5%. The CDR3 is 17 residues long. V trimming: 2 bases; J trimming: 0 bases; junction bases outside the gene matches: 7. Germline V gene data show CDR1 as SGDLS and CDR2 as YYNGEE. The time point was: recipient sample about 28 days before transplant, after cytoreduction. The sequences come from peripheral blood mononuclear cells, collected before stem cell transplant. This chain connects TRBV9 to TRBJ2-2, with TRBD1 matching 7 bases. The TCR was taken from a man aged 35-49 years with chronic myeloid leukemia. Some clones in this sample may be carry-over from other donors' samples. CDR3 loop: CASSVRDRSTNTGELFF. In DNA form, the CDR3 reads TGTGCCAGCAGCGTCAGGGACAGATCGACGAACACCGGGGAGCTGTTTTTT.